Included here is one TCR beta chain sequence, with context. Its target antigen remains unknown. There are no base qualities to consult, and no much larger clone falls within one base. The method was PCR. Sequencing was carried out with an Illumina HiSeq 4000. Bulk TCR libraries were made following a previously described method, with the TCR primers given in Table S5. Purification of total RNA was performed with the Qiagen AllPrep DNA/RNA kit. Before analysis, reads from multiple sequencing runs of one library were combined. As for the authors' bioinformatics: Reads were retained only if their TCR constant sequence matched exactly, and those retained reads were trimmed to 150 nt and grouped according to their 12-nt molecular barcodes. Reads within each barcode group were sub-clustered using a 15% Levenshtein threshold, and quality-weighted consensus sequences were constructed for each RNA molecule. Non-functional sequences were removed, as were lower-count sequences one edit away from another. Based on fitting two negative binomial distributions, any barcode sub-cluster with under 20% of the maximum read count was discarded. TCRdb's own reprocessing of the public reads used fastp at Q25 and MiXCR and kept productive beta chains. When rows share a CDR3 protein, they turn into one entry using the most common DNA and genes. These V and J calls rely on TCRdb rather than the paper's analysis. The sample records approximately 90,000 distinct CDR3 sequences, roughly 23% of which are singletons. Around 1% of the sample belongs to the ten largest clones.

These data belong to a study of molecular identifiers for immune sequencing clone quantification (dated 2018 in TCRdb). For context, the study as a whole: For a replicate experiment, RNA from approximately 20,000 or 100,000 naive CD8 T cells was divided into five aliquots, and four of the five aliquots were sequenced. The study was a methods study using CD8 T cells to benchmark molecular-identifier clustering-based TCR repertoire sequencing (MIDCIRS) and TCR RNA copy counting. Results the study describes overall, beyond this receptor: Spiked-in Jurkat TCR RNA (approximately 10 copies' worth), which is not part of the donor repertoire, was contained in the naive libraries. Identical TCR molecules sharing a barcode could cause highly expanded clone sizes to be underestimated. Modeling estimated about 3.3 recovered TCR RNA copies per cell, compared with around 9.7 by digital PCR, which implies approximately 30% capture efficiency. Clones above 20 RNA copies held over 97% of molecules in CMV-specific effector cells but under 1% in naive cells. When barcode sub-clustering was omitted, TCR diversity was inflated by chimeric consensus sequences, with chimeras reaching as high as 47%. A single cell's worth of spiked-in Jurkat TCR RNA was reported detectable even among around 1 million naive CD8 T cells.

Inclusive of the bounding cysteine and phenylalanine, the CDR3 is 15 residues long. The CDR3 DNA has 45 bases and is translated from base 1. V sheds 0 bases and J sheds 8 bases, leaving 14 bases between their ends. The germline V gene yields MNHEY for CDR1 and SVGAGI for CDR2. Naive CD8 T cell libraries were made from around 20,000 to 1,000,000 sorted cells using 10%, 30% or 50% of purified RNA. Naive CD8 T cells, defined as CD8+CD4-CCR7+CD45RA+, were FACS-sorted into RLT Plus buffer on a BD FACSAria II. Detection sensitivity was tested by spiking Jurkat RNA equal to some 11 TCR copies' worth into samples containing 20,000-1,000,000 naive CD8 T cells. CD8 T cells were enriched with RosetteSep CD8+ T Cell Enrichment Cocktail and Ficoll-Paque, followed by ACK red cell lysis.

The material sequenced was naive CD8+ T cells from blood, with Jurkat cell RNA spiked in. The cell subset or site label here, explained by the study, means: FACS-sorted CD8+CD4-CCR7+CD45RA+ naive T cells. The sequence came from a human donor in good health. Some libraries in this study had Jurkat cell RNA spiked in. The rearrangement joined TRBV6-5 to TRBJ2-1; the D region possibly corresponds to TRBD2 (6 bases align). DNA sequence: TGTGCCAGCAGTTACTCGAGGCTAGCGCGCGATGAGCAGTTCTTC. This sequence encodes CASSYSRLARDEQFF.